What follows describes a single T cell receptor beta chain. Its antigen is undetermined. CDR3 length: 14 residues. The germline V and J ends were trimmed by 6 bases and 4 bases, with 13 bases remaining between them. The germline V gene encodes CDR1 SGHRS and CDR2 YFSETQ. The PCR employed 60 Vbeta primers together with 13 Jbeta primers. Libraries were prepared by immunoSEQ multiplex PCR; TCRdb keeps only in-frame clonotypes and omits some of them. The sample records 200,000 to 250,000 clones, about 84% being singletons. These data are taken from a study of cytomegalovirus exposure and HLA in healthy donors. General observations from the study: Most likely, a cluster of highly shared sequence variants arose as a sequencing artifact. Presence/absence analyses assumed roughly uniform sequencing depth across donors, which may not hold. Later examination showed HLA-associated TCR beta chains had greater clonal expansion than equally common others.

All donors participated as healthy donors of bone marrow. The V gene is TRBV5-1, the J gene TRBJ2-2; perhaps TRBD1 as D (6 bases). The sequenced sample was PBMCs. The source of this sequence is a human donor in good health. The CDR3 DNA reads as TGCGCCAGCACGGGGCAGGGGAGCACCGGGGAGCTGTTTTTT. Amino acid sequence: CASTGQGSTGELFF. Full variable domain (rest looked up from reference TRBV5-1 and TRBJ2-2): KAGVTQTPRYLIKTRGQQVTLSCSPISGHRSVSWYQQTPGQGLQFLFEYFSETQRNKGNFPGRFSGRQFSNSRSEMNVSTLELGDSALYLCASTGQGSTGELFFGEGSRLTVL.